These 5 T cell receptor beta chains came from one sample sequenced in a study of regulatory T cells in long-lasting Graves disease. iRepertoire HTBI primers and Arm-PCR of CDR3 regions built TCR beta libraries. TCRdb re-derived calls from the multiplex PCR reads in MiXCR, one entry per CDR3 protein. The table includes more than 450,000 distinct CDR3 sequences, approximately 12% detected once. Noted time point: newly diagnosed GD, antithyroid drugs for less than 3 months. PBMC-extracted RNA yielded the TCR library. This sample also appeared in a second study, on T cells in Graves' hyperthyroidism and ophthalmopathy.

The input for sequencing was peripheral blood mononuclear cells (PBMCs), taken at new diagnosis, from a patient treated with antithyroid drugs. Receptor source: a woman aged 30 to 39 with Graves disease.

This clonotype showed up just a few times. V is TRBV3-1 and J is TRBJ2-1; possible D gene TRBD1, 5 bases. V was clipped by 1 base and J by 4 bases, with 8 bases between them. The CDR3 extends over 14 amino acids. Germline V lookup: CDR1 LGHDT, CDR2 YNNKEL (reference sequence). For the CDR3, the DNA is TGTGCCAGCAGCCAAGTACAGGTATACAATGAGCAGTTCTTC. Residues: CASSQVQVYNEQFF.

This clonotype was recorded at least ten times. Compared with germline, one end of the junction differs, possibly owing to a read error. The CDR3 region is CASSLAGTEETQYF. The CDR3 nucleotides read TGTGCCAGCAGTTTAGCGGGGACAGAAGAGACCCAGTACTTC. This rearrangement joins TRBV5-1 to TRBJ2-5; D may be TRBD2 (8 bases). CDR1 SGHRS and CDR2 YFSETQ come from the germline V gene. The CDR3 sequence is 14 residues long. The full variable domain, in which reference TRBV5-1 and TRBJ2-5 provide the parts outside the CDR3, is KAGVTQTPRYLIKTRGQQVTLSCSPISGHRSVSWYQQTPGQGLQFLFEYFSETQRNKGNFPGRFSGRQFSNSRSEMNVSTLELGDSALYLCASSLAGTEETQYFGPGTRLLVL.

About this clonotype itself: Lacking the conserved final phenylalanine or tryptophan, this CDR3 likely reflects a read error. This sequence joins TRBV30 and TRBJ2-1; D not resolved. V lost 3 bases, J lost 3 bases, and 6 bases lay in between. Germline V gene lookup returns CDR1 GTSNPN and CDR2 SVGIG (reference sequence). The CDR3 runs 12 residues. CDR3 in amino acids: CAWRRVYNEQFL. DNA for the CDR3: TGTGCCTGGAGACGGGTCTACAATGAGCAGTTCTTG.

This clonotype was seen more than once but under ten times. The chain carries TRBV30 and TRBJ2-7; D unresolved. Germline-derived CDR1 and CDR2 are GTSNPN and SVGIG (reference sequence). V lost 1 base to trimming and J lost 0 bases, with 4 bases between them. This CDR3 comprises 12 residues. CDR3 amino acids: CAWSGASYEQYF. CDR3 DNA sequence: TGTGCCTGGAGTGGGGCCTCCTACGAGCAGTACTTC.

This clonotype was seen repeatedly, ten times or more. The CDR3 here is CASSPGTSGRVWQFF. The CDR3 bases are TGTGCCAGCAGCCCCGGGACTAGCGGTCGAGTGTGGCAGTTCTTC. The chain couples TRBV7-2 to TRBJ2-1; 11 nucleotides line up with TRBD2. The trim removed 5 bases at V and 12 bases at J, leaving 12 bases unmatched. CDR3 length equals 15 residues. The germline V gene encodes CDR1 SGHTA and CDR2 FQGNSA.